This T cell receptor beta chain was observed in a study of identical twins. The study's findings and limits: It was possible that invariant MAIT and iNKT cells partly confounded the zero-insertion analyses. Cross-sectional statistics, not tracking of the same donors, supported the conclusions. Models predicted less out-of-frame TCR alpha sharing in monozygotic twins than was found.

Germline V gives CDR1 DFQATT, CDR2 SNEGSKA (reference sequence). The V gene lost 6 bases and the J gene lost 8 bases, with 21 bases spanning the gap. The CDR3 is 14 amino acids. TCRdb passed the 5' RACE reads through MiXCR, listing each CDR3 protein once. The sample has 510,000 or so distinct CDR3 sequences, 13% to 15% seen once. This clonotype was detected a few times. Its target is unknown. Another study also made use of these data, one on yellow fever vaccine responses in identical twins.

The source of this sequence is a woman aged 18-30 years in good health. Sequenced input: CD4+ T cells sorted from blood. The chain uses TRBV20-1 and TRBJ2-3, with D possibly matching TRBD2 (5 bases). CDR3 protein: CSASHLGSSGTQYF. In DNA, the CDR3 is TGCAGTGCCAGTCACTTAGGATCGAGCGGTACGCAGTATTTT.